The present TCR beta chain was sequenced within a study of blood T cells in healthy people across ages. Together with a sample-barcoded 5' primer, a J-beta primer mix was included in a second PCR lasting roughly 6 to 12 cycles. Each cDNA molecule was tagged by a template-switch adaptor that had 12 random nucleotides. In TCRdb, the 5' RACE reads were re-called with MiXCR into one record per CDR3 protein. The profile shows hundreds of thousands of distinct CDR3 sequences, about 62% of them singletons. The table lists this clonotype with a few counts. Isolation per sample recovered at least 7 million PBMCs. The sequenced material came from blood. The receptor's source is a man aged 25-45 years in good health.

CDR3 sequence reads: CASQVSQETQYF. The CDR3 nucleotides are TGTGCCAGCCAGGTATCTCAAGAGACCCAGTACTTC. J is TRBJ2-5 and V is TRBV7-9; no clear D. Germline V gene lookup returns CDR1 SEHNR and CDR2 FQNEAQ (reference sequence). Trimming cost V 8 bases and J 2 bases, with 9 bases left between them. The CDR3 is 12 residues long.